Shown below are 5 T cell receptor beta chains from a single sample sequenced in a study of CD8+CD57+ T cells in acquired aplastic anemia. Genomic DNA was employed as the template in profiling TCR beta VDJ and CDR3. TCRdb re-called the reads with MiXCR, one entry per CDR3 protein. The table has some 82,000 distinct CDR3 sequences, around 44% seen once. Material: sorted CD4+, CD8+, or CD8+CD57+ T cells (not recorded which) from PBMCs. These receptor sequences come from a human donor in good health, serving as a control.

This clonotype was observed a handful of times. The chain is built from TRBV25-1 and TRBJ1-1; TRBD1 matches 8 bases. The germline gives CDR1 MGHDK, CDR2 SYGVNS. The CDR3 is 14 residues long. Unmatched junction bases numbered 12, after V lost 8 bases and J lost 7 bases. CDR3 sequence (DNA): TGTGCCAGCGTACCCGGACAGGGCGGACTTGAAGCTTTCTTT. This codes for CASVPGQGGLEAFF.

The chain uses TRBV9 and TRBJ2-2, with 10 bases aligning to TRBD1. With V trimmed by 3 bases and J by 6 bases, 5 bases remained unmatched. The CDR3 is 15 amino acids. Per germline, CDR1 SGDLS and CDR2 YYNGEE. In DNA, the CDR3 is TGTGCCAGCAGCGAGTTTGGACAGGGGGCCGGGGAGCTGTTTTTT. Encoded protein: CASSEFGQGAGELFF.

In nucleotides, the CDR3 is TGTGCCAGCAGCATAAGGGACCATGAGCAGTTCTTC. Amino acid sequence: CASSIRDHEQFF. The gene calls are TRBV3-1 and TRBJ2-1, with D perhaps TRBD1 or TRBD2 (5 bases each). The CDR3 contains 12 residues. Germline CDR1 is LGHDT and CDR2 is YNNKEL (reference sequence). Deletions cut 5 bases from V and 8 bases from J, with 10 bases between.

V gene TRBV27 combines with J gene TRBJ2-7, with TRBD2 matching 11 bases. From germline, CDR1 is MNHEY and CDR2 SMNVEV (reference sequence). The CDR3 totals 14 residues. The ends lost 3 bases at V and 3 bases at J; junction bases unmatched: 1. CDR3 sequence: CASSLTSGVYEQYF. CDR3 DNA: TGTGCCAGCAGTTTGACTAGCGGGGTCTACGAGCAGTACTTC.

As to this clonotype: Since a much larger clone is just one base distant, this may be a read error. V usage is TRBV7-6 and J usage is TRBJ1-1; 7 bases map to TRBD1. Germline V gene sequence: CDR1 SGHVS, CDR2 FNYEAQ. The CDR3 spans 12 residues. CDR3 amino acids: CASSLGTAEALF. Written as DNA, the CDR3 is TGTGCCAGCAGCTTGGGGACAGCTGAAGCTCTCTTT.